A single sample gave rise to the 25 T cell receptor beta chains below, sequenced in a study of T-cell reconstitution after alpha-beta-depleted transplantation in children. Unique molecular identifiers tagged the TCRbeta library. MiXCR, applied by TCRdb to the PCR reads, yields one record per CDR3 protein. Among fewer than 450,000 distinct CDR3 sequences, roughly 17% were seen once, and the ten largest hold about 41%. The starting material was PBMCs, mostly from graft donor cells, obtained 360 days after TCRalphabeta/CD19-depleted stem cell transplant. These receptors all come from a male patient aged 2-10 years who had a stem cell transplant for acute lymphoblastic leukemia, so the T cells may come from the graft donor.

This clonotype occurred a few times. The CDR3 DNA reads as TGTGCCAGCAGAGCGGAGAGGGGGTCCTCCTACGAGCAGTACTTC. Protein: CASRAERGSSYEQYF. The rearrangement uses TRBV7-2 and TRBJ2-7; TRBD1 might be the D (6 bases). The CDR3 loop spans 15 amino acids. Germline loops: CDR1 SGHTA, CDR2 FQGNSA. Trimming cost V 6 bases and J 0 bases, with 15 bases left between them.

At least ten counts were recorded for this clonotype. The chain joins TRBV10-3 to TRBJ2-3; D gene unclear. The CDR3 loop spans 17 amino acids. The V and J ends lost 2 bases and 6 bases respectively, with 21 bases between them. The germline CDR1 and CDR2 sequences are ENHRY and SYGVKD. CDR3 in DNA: TGTGCCATCAGTGAGCACCCAACTCGCTTGGCGAGTGATACGCAGTATTTT. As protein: CAISEHPTRLASDTQYF.

CDR3 in amino acids: CASSLALATSTDTQYF. CDR3 in DNA: TGTGCCAGCAGCTTAGCGCTAGCAACCTCCACAGATACGCAGTATTTT. The chain is built from TRBV7-9 and TRBJ2-3; D may be TRBD2 (5 bases). The CDR3 length is 16 residues. CDR1 and CDR2 (germline): SEHNR, FQNEAQ (reference sequence). V was pared by 0 bases and J by 2 bases, with 12 bases between.

CDR3 amino acids: CASHKQGLAQQETQYF. Written as DNA, the CDR3 is TGCGCCAGCCATAAGCAGGGGCTAGCGCAACAAGAGACCCAGTACTTC. The chain has TRBV5-1 and TRBJ2-5; D may match TRBD1 or TRBD2 (6 bases each). This CDR3 is 16 amino acids long. Trimming removed 7 bases from V and 2 bases from J, with 21 bases in between. Germline values: CDR1 SGHRS, CDR2 YFSETQ.

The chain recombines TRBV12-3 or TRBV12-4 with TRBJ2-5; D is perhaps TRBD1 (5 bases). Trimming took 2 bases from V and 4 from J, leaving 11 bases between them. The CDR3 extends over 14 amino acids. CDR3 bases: TGTGCCAGCAGTTTATTCCAGGGCAGAGAGACCCAGTACTTC. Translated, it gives CASSLFQGRETQYF.

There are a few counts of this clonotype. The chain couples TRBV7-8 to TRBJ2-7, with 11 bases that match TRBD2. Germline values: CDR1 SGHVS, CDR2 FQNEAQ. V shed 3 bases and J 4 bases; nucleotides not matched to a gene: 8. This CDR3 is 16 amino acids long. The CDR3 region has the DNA TGTGCCAGCAGCTTGGCTAGCGGGAGGTACAGGTACGAGCAGTACTTC. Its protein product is CASSLASGRYRYEQYF.

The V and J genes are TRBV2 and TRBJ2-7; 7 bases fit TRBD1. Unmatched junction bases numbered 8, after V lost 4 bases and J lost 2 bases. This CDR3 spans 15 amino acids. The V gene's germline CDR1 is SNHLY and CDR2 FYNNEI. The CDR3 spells CASSAGDSIPYEQYF. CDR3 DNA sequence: TGTGCCAGCAGTGCTGGGGACAGTATCCCCTACGAGCAGTACTTC.

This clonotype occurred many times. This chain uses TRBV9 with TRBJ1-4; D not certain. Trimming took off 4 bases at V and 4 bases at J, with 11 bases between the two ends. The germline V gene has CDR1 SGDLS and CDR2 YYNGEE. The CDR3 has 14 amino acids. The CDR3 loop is CASSSDTVNEKLFF. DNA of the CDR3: TGTGCCAGCAGCTCCGACACCGTTAATGAAAAACTGTTTTTT.

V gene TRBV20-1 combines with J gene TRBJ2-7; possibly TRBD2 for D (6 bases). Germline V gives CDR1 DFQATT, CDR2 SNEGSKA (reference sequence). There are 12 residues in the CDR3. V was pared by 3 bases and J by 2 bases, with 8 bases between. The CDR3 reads CSASSGAYEQYF. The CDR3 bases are TGCAGTGCTAGCTCGGGGGCCTACGAGCAGTACTTC.

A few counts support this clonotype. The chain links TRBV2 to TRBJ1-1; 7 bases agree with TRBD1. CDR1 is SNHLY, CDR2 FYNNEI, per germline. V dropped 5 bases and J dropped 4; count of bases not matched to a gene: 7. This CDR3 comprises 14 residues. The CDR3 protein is CASSFTGEATEAFF. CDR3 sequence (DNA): TGTGCCAGCAGTTTTACAGGGGAGGCCACTGAAGCTTTCTTT.

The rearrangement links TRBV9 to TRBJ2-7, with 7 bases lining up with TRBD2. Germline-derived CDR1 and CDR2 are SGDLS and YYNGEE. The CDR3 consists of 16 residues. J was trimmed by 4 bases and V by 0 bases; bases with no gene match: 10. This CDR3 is CASSVDRAGDQYEQYF. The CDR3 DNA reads TGTGCCAGCAGCGTAGATCGGGCGGGAGACCAATACGAGCAGTACTTC.

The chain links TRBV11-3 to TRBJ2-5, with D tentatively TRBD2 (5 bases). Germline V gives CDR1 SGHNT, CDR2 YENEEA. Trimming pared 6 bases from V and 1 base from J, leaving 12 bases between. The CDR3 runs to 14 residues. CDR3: CASRGRGLQETQYF. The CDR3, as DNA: TGTGCCAGCAGGGGCCGTGGACTCCAAGAGACCCAGTACTTC.

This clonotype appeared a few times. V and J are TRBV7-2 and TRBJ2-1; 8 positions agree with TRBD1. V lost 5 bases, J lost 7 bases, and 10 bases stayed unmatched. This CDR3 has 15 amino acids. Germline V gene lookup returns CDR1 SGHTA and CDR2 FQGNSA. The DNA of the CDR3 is TGTGCCAGCAGCGTCCGGGGACAGGTAACAAATGAGCAGTTCTTC. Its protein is CASSVRGQVTNEQFF.

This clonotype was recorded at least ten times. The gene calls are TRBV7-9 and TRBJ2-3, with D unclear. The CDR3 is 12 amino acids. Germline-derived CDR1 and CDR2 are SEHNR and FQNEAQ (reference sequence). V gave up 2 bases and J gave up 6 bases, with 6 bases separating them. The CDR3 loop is CASSLHTDTQYF. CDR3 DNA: TGTGCCAGCAGCTTACACACGGATACGCAGTATTTT.

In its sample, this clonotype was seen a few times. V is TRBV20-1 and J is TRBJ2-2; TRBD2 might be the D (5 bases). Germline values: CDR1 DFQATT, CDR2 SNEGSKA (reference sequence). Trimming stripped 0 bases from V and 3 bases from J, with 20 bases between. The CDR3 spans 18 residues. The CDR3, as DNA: TGCAGTGCTAGAGATTTAAGAGAAGCGGCCTTTGACACCGGGGAGCTGTTTTTT. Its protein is CSARDLREAAFDTGELFF.

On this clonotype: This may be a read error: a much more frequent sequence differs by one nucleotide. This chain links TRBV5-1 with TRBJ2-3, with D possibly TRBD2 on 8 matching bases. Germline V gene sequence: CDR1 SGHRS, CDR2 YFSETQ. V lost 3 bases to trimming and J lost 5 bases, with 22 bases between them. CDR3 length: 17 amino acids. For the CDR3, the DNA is TGCGCCAGCAGCTCGACCACCGACAGGGCGGGGGGAGATACGCAGTATTTT. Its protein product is CASSSTTDRAGGDTQYF.

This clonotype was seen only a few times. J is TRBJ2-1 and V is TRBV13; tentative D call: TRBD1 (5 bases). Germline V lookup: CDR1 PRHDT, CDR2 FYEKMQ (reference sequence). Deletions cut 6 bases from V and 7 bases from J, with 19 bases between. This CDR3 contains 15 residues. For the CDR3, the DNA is TGTGCCAGCAGGGTTGGACACCCTGGGCTGAATGAGCAGTTCTTC. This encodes CASRVGHPGLNEQFF.

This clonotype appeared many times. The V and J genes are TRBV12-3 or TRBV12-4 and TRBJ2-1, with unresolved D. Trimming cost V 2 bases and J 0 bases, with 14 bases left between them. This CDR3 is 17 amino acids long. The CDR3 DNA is TGTGCCAGCAGTTTAAACCCGGTAGCCACCTCCTACAATGAGCAGTTCTTC. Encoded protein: CASSLNPVATSYNEQFF.

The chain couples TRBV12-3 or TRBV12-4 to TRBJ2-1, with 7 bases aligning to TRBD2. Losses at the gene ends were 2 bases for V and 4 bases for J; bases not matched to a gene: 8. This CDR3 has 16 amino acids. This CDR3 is CASSLSSGKGYNEQFF. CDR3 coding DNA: TGTGCCAGCAGTTTAAGCAGCGGGAAGGGGTACAATGAGCAGTTCTTC.

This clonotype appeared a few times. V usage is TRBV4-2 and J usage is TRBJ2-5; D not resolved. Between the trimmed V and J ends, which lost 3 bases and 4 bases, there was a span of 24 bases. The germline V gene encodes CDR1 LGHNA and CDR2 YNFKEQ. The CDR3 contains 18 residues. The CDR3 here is CASSHSIRWSDRIETQYF. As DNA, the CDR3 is TGTGCCAGCAGCCACAGCATAAGGTGGAGTGACCGAATAGAGACCCAGTACTTC.

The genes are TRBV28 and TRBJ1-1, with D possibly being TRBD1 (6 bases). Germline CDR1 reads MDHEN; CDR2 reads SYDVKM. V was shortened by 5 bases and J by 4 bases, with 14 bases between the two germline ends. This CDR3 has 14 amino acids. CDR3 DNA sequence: TGTGCCAGCAGTCTCAGACAGGTAGCCACTGAAGCTTTCTTT. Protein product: CASSLRQVATEAFF.

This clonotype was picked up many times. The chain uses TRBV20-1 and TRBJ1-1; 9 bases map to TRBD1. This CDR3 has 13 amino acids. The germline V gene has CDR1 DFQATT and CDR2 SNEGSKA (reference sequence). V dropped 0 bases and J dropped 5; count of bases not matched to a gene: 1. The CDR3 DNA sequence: TGCAGTGCTAGAGAGGGGACAGGGACTGAAGCTTTCTTT. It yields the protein CSAREGTGTEAFF.

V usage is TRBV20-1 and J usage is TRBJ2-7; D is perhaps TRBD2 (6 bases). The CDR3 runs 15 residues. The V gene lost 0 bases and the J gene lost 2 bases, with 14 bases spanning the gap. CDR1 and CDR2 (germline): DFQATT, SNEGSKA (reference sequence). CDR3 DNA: TGCAGTGCTAGAGAGGCGGGGTGGGTAGCCTACGAGCAGTACTTC. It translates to CSAREAGWVAYEQYF.

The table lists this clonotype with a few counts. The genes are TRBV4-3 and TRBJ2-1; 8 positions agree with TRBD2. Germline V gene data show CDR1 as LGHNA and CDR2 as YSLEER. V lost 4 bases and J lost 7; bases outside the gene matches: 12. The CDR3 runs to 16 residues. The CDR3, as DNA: TGCGCCAGCAGCCGAGGGAGCGGGAGTGAAGGTAATGAGCAGTTCTTC. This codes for CASSRGSGSEGNEQFF.

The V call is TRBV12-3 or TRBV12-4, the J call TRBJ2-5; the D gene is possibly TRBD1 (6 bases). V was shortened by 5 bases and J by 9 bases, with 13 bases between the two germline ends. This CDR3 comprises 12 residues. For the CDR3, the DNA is TGTGCCAGCAGTCCATTACAGGGCGCCCAGTACTTC. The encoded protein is CASSPLQGAQYF.